The 5 T cell receptor beta chains below were found in one sample sequenced in a study of low-dose radiotherapy and immunotherapy resistance in tumors. TRAV- and TRBV-specific primers, spanning alpha and beta chains, primed first-strand cDNA. A roughly 20-cycle PCR with a constant-region primer and V-primer adapter amplified TCRs. TCRdb re-analysed the reads in MiXCR, keeping a single row per CDR3 protein. The sample has 9,500 to 15,000 distinct CDR3 sequences; around 74% are singletons. The receptors here all came from a human donor with advanced metastatic prostate, ovarian, gallbladder or colorectal cancer (not recorded which). This table probably holds off-target reads from a library built for another chain.

The count of this clonotype is one. The chain has TRBV2 and TRBJ2-1, with D possibly matching TRBD1 (5 bases). The V gene lost 8 bases and the J gene lost 9 bases, with 17 bases spanning the gap. The V gene's germline CDR1 is SNHLY and CDR2 FYNNEI. The length of the CDR3 is 13 residues. Written as DNA, the CDR3 is TGTGCCAGCGTACCCTTTCGCAGGGCTGAGCAGTTCTTC. This gives the protein CASVPFRRAEQFF.

This clonotype appeared once. The limits of the CDR3 on the DNA are not certain, so only TCRdb's listed CDR3 is given. The chain joins TRBV20-1 to TRBJ1-3. The CDR3 numbers 15 amino acids, ends counted. The germline V gene encodes CDR1 DFQATT and CDR2 SNEGSKA (reference sequence). This chain's CDR3 is CSAFGPGRSGNTIYF.

The rearrangement uses TRBV2 and TRBJ2-1; no clear D. The germline gives CDR1 SNHLY, CDR2 FYNNEI. This CDR3 is built from 14 residues. The ends were cut back, 3 bases at V and 7 bases at J, with 13 bases in the middle. CDR3 sequence: CASSEPGTWNEQFF. In nucleotides, the CDR3 is TGTGCCAGCAGTGAGCCGGGTACTTGGAATGAGCAGTTCTTC.

This chain links TRBV4-3 with TRBJ2-5, with D maybe TRBD2 (5 bases). The CDR3 has 15 residues. Per the germline V gene, CDR1 is LGHNA and CDR2 is YSLEER. Trimming removed 4 bases at V and 2 bases at J, with 14 bases between. CDR3 amino acids: CASSLGLAPQETQYF. The CDR3 DNA reads as TGCGCCAGCAGCCTCGGGTTAGCGCCTCAAGAGACCCAGTACTTC.

V is TRBV20-1 and J is TRBJ2-3; 8 nucleotides align to TRBD1. Germline CDR1 reads DFQATT; CDR2 reads SNEGSKA (reference sequence). With 0 bases clipped from V and 8 bases from J, the junction kept 13 bases outside the gene matches. This CDR3 spans 16 amino acids. The DNA for the CDR3 is TGCAGTGCTAGAGATGCGACAGGGGCCTCCCCAGGTACGCAGTATTTT. Translating it yields CSARDATGASPGTQYF.